This TCR beta chain was captured by sequencing in a study of shared clonotypes between healthy human individuals. Findings and caveats of the study: Approximately 5.4% of naive CD4 clonotypes were common to a few donors.

V trimming: 0 bases; J trimming: 5 bases; junction bases outside the gene matches: 7. The CDR3 has 16 residues. Germline CDR1 reads SQVTM; CDR2 reads ANQGSEA. Clones were read by immunoSEQ multiplex PCR, and TCRdb kept only the in-frame ones, dropping some. The repertoire holds approximately 2,000,000 clones, around 93% seen once, with around 1.8% in the top ten. Naive-designated CD8 cells lacked CD45RO, were positively enriched for CCR7, and omitted terminally differentiated effector memory CD45RA+ cells. As to this clone: The antigen is unknown.

The sample consisted of naive CD8+ T cells from PBMCs. The TCR was taken from a man aged 18 to 35 in good health. Some clones in this sample may be carry-over from other donors' samples. The rearrangement links TRBV29-1 to TRBJ2-2, with 9 nucleotides matching TRBD2. In DNA form, the CDR3 reads TGCAGCGTTGAAGATAGCCTAGCGGGATCGACCGGGGAGCTGTTTTTT. Residues: CSVEDSLAGSTGELFF.